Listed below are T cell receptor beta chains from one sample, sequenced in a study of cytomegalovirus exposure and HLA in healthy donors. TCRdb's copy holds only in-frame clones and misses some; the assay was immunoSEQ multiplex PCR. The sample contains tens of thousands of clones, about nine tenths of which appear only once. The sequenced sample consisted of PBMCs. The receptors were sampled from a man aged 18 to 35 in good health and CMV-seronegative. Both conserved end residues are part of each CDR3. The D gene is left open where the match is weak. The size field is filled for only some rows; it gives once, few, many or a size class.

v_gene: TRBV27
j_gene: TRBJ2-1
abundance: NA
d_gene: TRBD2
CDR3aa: CASSYLGLAGGSYNEQFF
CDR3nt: TGTGCCAGCAGTTACCTGGGACTAGCGGGAGGGTCCTACAATGAGCAGTTCTTC

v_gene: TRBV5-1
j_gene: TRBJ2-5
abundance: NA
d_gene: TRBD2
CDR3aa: CASSLGPSGFGNSETQYF
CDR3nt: TGCGCCAGCAGCTTAGGACCTAGCGGGTTCGGGAACTCAGAGACCCAGTACTTC

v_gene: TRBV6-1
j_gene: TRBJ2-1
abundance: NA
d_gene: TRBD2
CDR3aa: CASSELAGGSSYNEQFF
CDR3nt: TGTGCCAGCAGTGAACTAGCGGGAGGGAGCTCCTACAATGAGCAGTTCTTC

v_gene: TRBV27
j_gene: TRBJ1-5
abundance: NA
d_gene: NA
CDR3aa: CASSLGGLGNQPQHF
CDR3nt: TGTGCCAGCAGTTTAGGAGGGTTGGGCAATCAGCCCCAGCATTTT

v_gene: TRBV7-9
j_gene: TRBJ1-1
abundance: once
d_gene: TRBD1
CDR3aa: CASSGQVTTEAFF
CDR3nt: TGTGCCAGCAGCGGACAGGTTACAACTGAAGCTTTCTTT

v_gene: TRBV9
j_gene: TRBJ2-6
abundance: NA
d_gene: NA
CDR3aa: CASSVLPFVTASDKPGANVLTF
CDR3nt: TGTGCCAGCAGCGTTTTGCCCTTCGTGACGGCATCAGACAAACCTGGGGCCAACGTCCTGACTTTC

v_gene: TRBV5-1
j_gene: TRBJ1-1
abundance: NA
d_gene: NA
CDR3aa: CASSLRTAGGTEAFF
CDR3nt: TGCGCCAGCAGCTTGAGGACAGCCGGCGGCACTGAAGCTTTCTTT

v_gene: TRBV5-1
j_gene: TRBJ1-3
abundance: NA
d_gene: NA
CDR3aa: CASSDSYSGNTIYF
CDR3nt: TGCGCCAGCAGTGACAGCTACTCTGGAAACACCATATATTTT

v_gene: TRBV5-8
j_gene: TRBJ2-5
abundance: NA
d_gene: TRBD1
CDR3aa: CASSTGQLNQETQYF
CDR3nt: TGTGCCAGCAGCACGGGACAGCTGAACCAAGAGACCCAGTACTTC

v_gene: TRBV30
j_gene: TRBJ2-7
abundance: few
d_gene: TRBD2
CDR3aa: CAWRHAGGGYEQYF
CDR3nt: TGTGCCTGGAGGCATGCCGGGGGGGGATACGAGCAGTACTTC

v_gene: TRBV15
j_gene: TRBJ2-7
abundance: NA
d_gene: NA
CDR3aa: CATSGIEVGDEQYF
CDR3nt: TGTGCCACCAGCGGGATTGAGGTCGGGGACGAGCAGTACTTC

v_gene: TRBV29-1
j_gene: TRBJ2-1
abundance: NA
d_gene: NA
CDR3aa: CSGSPDSDNEQFF
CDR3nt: TGCAGCGGATCCCCAGACAGCGACAATGAGCAGTTCTTC

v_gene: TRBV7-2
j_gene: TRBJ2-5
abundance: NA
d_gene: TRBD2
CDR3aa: CASSFTSGSGRETQYF
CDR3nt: TGTGCCAGCAGCTTTACTAGCGGGAGTGGGAGGGAGACCCAGTACTTC

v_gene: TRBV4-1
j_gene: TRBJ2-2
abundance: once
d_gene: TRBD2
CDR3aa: CASGWEGQGTGELFF
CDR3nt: TGCGCCAGCGGGTGGGAGGGCCAGGGCACCGGGGAGCTGTTTTTT

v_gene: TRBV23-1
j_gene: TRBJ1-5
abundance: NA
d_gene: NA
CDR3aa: CASSQSSGRQPQHF
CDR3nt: TGCGCCAGCAGTCAATCGTCAGGGCGTCAGCCCCAGCATTTT

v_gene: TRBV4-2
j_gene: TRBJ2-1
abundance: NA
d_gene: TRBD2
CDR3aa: CASSQALLRLAEAYNEQFF
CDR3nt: TGTGCCAGCAGCCAAGCTCTCCTCCGACTAGCGGAAGCCTACAATGAGCAGTTCTTC

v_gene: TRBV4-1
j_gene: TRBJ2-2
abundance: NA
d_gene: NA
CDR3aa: CASSQVPGYTGELFF
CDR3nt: TGCGCCAGCAGCCAAGTACCGGGGTACACCGGGGAGCTGTTTTTT

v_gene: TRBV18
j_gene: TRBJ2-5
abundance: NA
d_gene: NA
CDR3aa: CASSGGLQETQYF
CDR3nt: TGTGCCAGCTCGGGGGGATTACAAGAGACCCAGTACTTC

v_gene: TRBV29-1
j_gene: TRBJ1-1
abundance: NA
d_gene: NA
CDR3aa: CSVDTRGTEAFF
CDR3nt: TGCAGCGTTGATACCCGAGGCACTGAAGCTTTCTTT

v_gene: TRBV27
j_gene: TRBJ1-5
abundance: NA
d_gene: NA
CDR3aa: CASSRSTREPQHF
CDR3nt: TGTGCCAGCAGTAGGTCCACGAGGGAGCCCCAGCATTTT

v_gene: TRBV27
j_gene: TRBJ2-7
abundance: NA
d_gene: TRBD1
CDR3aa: CASSANRGFSDEQYF
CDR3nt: TGTGCCAGCAGTGCCAACAGGGGGTTCTCGGACGAGCAGTACTTC

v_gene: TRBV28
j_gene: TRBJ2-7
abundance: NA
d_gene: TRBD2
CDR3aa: CASGRGGDEQYF
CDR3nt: TGTGCCAGCGGGAGGGGTGGGGACGAGCAGTACTTC

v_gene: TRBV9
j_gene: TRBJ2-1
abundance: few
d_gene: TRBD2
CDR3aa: CASSVVVLAGVNEQFF
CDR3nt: TGTGCCAGCAGCGTAGTGGTTCTAGCGGGAGTAAATGAGCAGTTCTTC

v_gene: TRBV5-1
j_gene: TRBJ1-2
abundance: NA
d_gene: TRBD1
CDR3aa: CASSSSTGSIYGYTF
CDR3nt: TGCGCCAGCAGCTCTTCGACAGGGAGCATATATGGCTACACCTTC

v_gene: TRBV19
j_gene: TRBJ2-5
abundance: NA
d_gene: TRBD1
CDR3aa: CASSTPPGQGDYQYF
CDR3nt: TGTGCCAGTAGTACACCCCCCGGACAGGGAGATTACCAGTACTTC

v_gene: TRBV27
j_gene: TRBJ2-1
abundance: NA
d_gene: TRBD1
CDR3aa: CASTPRGTIYNEQFF
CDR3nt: TGTGCCAGTACCCCCAGGGGGACGATCTACAATGAGCAGTTCTTC

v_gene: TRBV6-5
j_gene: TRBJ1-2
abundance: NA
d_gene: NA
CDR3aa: CASTVGQGFRWGYTF
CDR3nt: TGTGCCAGCACGGTGGGGCAGGGCTTTAGGTGGGGCTACACCTTC

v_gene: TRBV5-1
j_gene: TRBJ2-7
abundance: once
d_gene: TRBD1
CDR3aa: CASSLALQGTNEQYF
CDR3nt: TGCGCCAGCAGCTTGGCTCTACAGGGGACCAACGAGCAGTACTTC

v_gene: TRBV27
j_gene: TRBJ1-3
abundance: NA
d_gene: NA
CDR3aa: CASRGEGLLAPGNTIYF
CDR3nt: TGTGCCAGCAGAGGGGAAGGGCTGCTTGCCCCTGGAAACACCATATATTTT

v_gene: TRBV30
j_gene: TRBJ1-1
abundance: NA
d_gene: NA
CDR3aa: CAWSGQVNTEAFF
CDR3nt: TGTGCCTGGAGTGGACAGGTAAACACTGAAGCTTTCTTT

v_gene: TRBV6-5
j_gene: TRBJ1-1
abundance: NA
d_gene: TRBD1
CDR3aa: CASSYGRTGAEAFF
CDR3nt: TGTGCCAGCAGTTACGGCCGGACAGGGGCTGAAGCTTTCTTT

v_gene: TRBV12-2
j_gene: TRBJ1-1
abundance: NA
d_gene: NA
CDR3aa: CASRRKWAMNTEAFF
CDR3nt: TGTGCAAGTCGCAGAAAATGGGCGATGAACACTGAAGCTTTCTTT

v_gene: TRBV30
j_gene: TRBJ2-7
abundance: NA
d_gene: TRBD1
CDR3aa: CAWSDLVWTGKEQYF
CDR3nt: TGTGCCTGGAGTGACTTGGTGTGGACAGGGAAAGAGCAGTACTTC

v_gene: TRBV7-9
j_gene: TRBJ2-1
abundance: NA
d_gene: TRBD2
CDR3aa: CASSTPGGGREQFF
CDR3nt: TGTGCCAGCAGCACCCCGGGGGGAGGCAGGGAGCAGTTCTTC

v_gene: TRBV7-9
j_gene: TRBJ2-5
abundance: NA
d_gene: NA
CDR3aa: CASSFLTGKETQYF
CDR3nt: TGTGCCAGCAGCTTTCTGACAGGAAAAGAGACCCAGTACTTC

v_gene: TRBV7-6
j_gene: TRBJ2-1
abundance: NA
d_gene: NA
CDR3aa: CASSLAGGDSYNEQFF
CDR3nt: TGTGCCAGCAGCTTAGCGGGCGGGGACTCCTACAATGAGCAGTTCTTC

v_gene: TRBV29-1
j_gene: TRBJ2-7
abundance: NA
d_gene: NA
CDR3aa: CSVVDLLETARYEQYF
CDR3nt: TGCAGCGTTGTTGATCTCCTCGAGACAGCCCGCTACGAGCAGTACTTC

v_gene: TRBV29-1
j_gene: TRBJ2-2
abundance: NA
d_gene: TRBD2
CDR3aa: CSVDSLAGNTGELFF
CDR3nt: TGCAGCGTTGACTCCCTAGCGGGGAACACCGGGGAGCTGTTTTTT

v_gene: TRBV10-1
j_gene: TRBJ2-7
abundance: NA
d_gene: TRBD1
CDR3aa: CASSGGRDRVYEQYF
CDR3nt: TGCGCCAGCAGTGGGGGACGGGACAGAGTATACGAGCAGTACTTC

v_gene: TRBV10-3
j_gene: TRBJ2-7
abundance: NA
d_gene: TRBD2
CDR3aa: CAISDAGGLNEQYF
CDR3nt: TGTGCCATCAGTGACGCGGGAGGGTTGAACGAGCAGTACTTC